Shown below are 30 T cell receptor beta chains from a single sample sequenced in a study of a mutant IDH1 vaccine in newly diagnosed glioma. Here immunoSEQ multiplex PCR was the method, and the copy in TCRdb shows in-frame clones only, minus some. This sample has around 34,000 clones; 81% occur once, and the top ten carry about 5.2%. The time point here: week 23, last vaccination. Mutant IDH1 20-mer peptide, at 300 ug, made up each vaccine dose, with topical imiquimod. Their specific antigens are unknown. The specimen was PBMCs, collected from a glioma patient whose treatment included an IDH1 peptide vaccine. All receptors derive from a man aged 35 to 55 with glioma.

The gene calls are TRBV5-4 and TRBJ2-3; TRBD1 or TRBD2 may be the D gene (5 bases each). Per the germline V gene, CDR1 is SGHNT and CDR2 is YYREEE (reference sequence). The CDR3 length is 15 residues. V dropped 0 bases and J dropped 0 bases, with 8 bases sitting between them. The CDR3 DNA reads TGTGCCAGCAGCTTGGAGGGACCTAGCACAGATACGCAGTATTTT. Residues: CASSLEGPSTDTQYF.

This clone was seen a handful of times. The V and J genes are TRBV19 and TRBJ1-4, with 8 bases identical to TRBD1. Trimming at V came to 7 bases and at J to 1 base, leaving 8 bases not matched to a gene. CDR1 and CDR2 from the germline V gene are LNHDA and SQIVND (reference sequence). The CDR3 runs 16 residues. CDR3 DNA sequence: TGTGCCAGTAAGAGACAGGGGTACGGAACTAATGAAAAACTGTTTTTT. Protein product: CASKRQGYGTNEKLFF.

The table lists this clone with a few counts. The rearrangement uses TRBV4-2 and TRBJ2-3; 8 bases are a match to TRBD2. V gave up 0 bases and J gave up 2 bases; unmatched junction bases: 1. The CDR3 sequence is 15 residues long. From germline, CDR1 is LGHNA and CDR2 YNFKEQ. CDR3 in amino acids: CASSQELAVTDTQYF. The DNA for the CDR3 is TGTGCCAGCAGCCAAGAACTAGCGGTCACAGATACGCAGTATTTT.

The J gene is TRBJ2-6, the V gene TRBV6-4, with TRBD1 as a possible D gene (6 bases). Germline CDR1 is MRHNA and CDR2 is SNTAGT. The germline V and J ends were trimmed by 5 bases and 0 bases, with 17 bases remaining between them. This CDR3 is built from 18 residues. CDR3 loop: CASSPWPGQTSGANVLTF. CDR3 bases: TGTGCCAGCAGTCCATGGCCGGGACAAACCTCTGGGGCCAACGTCCTGACTTTC.

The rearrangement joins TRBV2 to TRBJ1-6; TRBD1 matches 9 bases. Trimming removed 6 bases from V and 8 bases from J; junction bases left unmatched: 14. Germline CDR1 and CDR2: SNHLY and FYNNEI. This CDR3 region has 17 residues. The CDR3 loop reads CASSPNIIGTGHSPLHF. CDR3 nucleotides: TGTGCCAGCAGCCCCAATATTATCGGGACAGGGCATTCACCCCTCCACTTT.

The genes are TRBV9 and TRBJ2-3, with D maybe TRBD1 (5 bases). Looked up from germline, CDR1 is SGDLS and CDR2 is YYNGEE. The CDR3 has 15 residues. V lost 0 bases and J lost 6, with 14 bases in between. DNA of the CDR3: TGTGCCAGCAGCGTAGCCAGGGAATCTGGTGATACGCAGTATTTT. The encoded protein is CASSVARESGDTQYF. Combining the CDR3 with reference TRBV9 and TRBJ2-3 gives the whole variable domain DSGVTQTPKHLITATGQRVTLRCSPRSGDLSVYWYQQSLDQGLQFLIQYYNGEERAKGNILERFSAQQFPDLHSELNLSSLELGDSALYFCASSVARESGDTQYFGPGTRLTVL.

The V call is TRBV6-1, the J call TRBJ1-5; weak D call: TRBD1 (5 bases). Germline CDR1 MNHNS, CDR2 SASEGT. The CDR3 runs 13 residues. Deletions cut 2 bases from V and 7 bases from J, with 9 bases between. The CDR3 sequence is CASSETRGQPQHF. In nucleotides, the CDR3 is TGTGCCAGCAGTGAAACGAGGGGCCAGCCCCAGCATTTT.

Here the CDR3 DNA reads TGTGCCAGTAGTATAGGACTAGCGATGTACCAAGAGACCCAGTACTTC. Translation gives CASSIGLAMYQETQYF. The chain carries TRBV19 and TRBJ2-5; 8 bases are a match to TRBD2. CDR1 LNHDA and CDR2 SQIVND come from the germline V gene (reference sequence). After removal of 1 base from V and 0 bases from J, the junction contained 4 bases not matched to a gene. The length of the CDR3 is 16 residues.

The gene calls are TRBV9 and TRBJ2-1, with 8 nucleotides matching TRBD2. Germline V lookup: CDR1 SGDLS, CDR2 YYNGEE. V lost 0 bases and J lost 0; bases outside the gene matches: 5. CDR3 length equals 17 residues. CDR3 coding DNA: TGTGCCAGCAGCGTAGTCGTAGCGGGGAGCTCCTACAATGAGCAGTTCTTC. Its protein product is CASSVVVAGSSYNEQFF.

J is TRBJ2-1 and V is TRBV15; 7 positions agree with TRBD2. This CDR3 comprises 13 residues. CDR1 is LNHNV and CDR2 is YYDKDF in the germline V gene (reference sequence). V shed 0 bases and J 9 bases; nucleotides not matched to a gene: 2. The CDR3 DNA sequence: TGTGCCACCAGCAGAGATGCGGGAGCTGAGCAGTTCTTC. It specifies CATSRDAGAEQFF.

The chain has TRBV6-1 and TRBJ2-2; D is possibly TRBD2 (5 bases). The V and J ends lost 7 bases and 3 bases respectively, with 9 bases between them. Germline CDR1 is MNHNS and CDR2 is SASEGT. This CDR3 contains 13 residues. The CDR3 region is CASTVGDTGELFF. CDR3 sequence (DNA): TGTGCCAGCACGGTCGGGGACACCGGGGAGCTGTTTTTT.

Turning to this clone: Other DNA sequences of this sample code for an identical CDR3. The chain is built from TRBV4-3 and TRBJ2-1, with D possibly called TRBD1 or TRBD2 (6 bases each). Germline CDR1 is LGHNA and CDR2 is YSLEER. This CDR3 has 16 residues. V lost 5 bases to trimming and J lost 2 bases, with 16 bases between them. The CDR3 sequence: CASSSARGAPYNEQFF. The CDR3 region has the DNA TGCGCCAGCAGCTCAGCGAGGGGGGCCCCCTACAATGAGCAGTTCTTC.

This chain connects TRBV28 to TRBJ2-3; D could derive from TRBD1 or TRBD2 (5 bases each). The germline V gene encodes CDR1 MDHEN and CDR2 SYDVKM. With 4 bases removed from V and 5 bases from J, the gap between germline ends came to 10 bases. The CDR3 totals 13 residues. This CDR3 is CASSSGQEDTQYF. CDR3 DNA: TGTGCCAGCAGTTCGGGGCAGGAAGATACGCAGTATTTT.

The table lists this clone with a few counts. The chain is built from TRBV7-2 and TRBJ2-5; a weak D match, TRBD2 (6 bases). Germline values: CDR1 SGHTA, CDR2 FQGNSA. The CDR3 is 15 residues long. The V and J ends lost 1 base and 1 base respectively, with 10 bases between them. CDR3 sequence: CASSLGLAIQETQYF. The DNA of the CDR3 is TGTGCCAGCAGCTTAGGCCTAGCGATCCAAGAGACCCAGTACTTC.

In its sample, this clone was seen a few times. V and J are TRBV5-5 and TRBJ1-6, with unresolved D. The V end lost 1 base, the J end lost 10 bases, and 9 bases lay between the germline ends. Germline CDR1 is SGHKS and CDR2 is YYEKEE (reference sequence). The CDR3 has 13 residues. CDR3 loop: CASSLLAQSPLHF. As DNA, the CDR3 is TGTGCCAGCAGCTTGCTAGCTCAATCACCCCTCCACTTT.

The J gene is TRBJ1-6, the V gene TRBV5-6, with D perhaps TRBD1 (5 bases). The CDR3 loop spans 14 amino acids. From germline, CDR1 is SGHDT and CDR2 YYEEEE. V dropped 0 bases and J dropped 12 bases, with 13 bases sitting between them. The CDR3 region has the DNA TGTGCCAGCAGCTTGGGGCAGGGCTTAGGACCCCTCCACTTT. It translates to CASSLGQGLGPLHF. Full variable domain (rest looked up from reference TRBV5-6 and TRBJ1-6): DAGVTQSPTHLIKTRGQQVTLRCSPKSGHDTVSWYQQALGQGPQFIFQYYEEEERQRGNFPDRFSGHQFPNYSSELNVNALLLGDSALYLCASSLGQGLGPLHFGNGTRLTVT.

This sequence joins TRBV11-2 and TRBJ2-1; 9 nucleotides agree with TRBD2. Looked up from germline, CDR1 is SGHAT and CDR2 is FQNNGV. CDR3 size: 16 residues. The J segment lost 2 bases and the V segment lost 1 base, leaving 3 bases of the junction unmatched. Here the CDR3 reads CASSLVAGAAYNEQFF. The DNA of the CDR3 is TGTGCCAGCAGCTTAGTAGCGGGGGCCGCCTACAATGAGCAGTTCTTC. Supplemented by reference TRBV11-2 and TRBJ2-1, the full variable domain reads EAGVAQSPRYKIIEKRQSVAFWCNPISGHATLYWYQQILGQGPKLLIQFQNNGVVDDSQLPKDRFSAERLKGVDSTLKIQPAKLEDSAVYLCASSLVAGAAYNEQFFGPGTRLTVL.

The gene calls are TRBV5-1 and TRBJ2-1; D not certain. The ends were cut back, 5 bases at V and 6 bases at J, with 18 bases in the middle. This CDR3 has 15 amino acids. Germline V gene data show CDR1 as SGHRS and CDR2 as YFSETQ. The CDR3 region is CASRTGGQQRNEQFF. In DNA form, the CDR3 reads TGCGCCAGCAGAACCGGCGGCCAGCAACGCAATGAGCAGTTCTTC.

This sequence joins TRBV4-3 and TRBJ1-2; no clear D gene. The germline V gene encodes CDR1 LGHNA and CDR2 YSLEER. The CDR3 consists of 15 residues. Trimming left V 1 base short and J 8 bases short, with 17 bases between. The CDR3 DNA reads TGCGCCAGCAGCCAAGTTCGGGGTGTGTTGGGCGGCTACACCTTC. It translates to CASSQVRGVLGGYTF.

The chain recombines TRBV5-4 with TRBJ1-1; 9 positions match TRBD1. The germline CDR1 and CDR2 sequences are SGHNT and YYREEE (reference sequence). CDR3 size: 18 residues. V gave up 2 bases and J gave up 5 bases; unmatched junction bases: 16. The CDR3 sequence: CASSFGAGDRVVETEAFF. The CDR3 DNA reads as TGTGCCAGCAGCTTTGGGGCGGGGGACAGGGTAGTGGAAACTGAAGCTTTCTTT.

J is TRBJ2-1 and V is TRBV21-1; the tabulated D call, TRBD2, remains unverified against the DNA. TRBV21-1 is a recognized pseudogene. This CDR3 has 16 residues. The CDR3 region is CASSKKAAGGNNEQFF. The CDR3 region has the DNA TGTGCCAGCAGCAAAAAGGCAGCGGGGGGTAACAATGAGCAGTTCTTC.

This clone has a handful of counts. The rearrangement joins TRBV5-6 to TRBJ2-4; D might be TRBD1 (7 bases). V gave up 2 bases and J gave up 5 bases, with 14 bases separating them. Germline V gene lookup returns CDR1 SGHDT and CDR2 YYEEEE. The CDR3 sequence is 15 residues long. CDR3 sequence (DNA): TGTGCCAGCAGCTTCACCAGGGGGGCCGAAAACATTCAGTACTTC. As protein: CASSFTRGAENIQYF.

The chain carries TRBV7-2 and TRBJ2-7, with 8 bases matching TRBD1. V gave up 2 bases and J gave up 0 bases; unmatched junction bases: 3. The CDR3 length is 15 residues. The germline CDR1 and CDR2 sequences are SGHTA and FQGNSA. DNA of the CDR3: TGTGCCAGCAGCTTATTACAGGGGGACTCCTACGAGCAGTACTTC. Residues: CASSLLQGDSYEQYF.

The CDR3 DNA is TGCAGCGGGTCGTATGTTCGGGCTGAAGCTTTCTTT. It yields the protein CSGSYVRAEAFF. The chain employs TRBV29-1 and TRBJ1-1; D not resolved. Germline values: CDR1 SQVTM, CDR2 ANQGSEA. Trimming removed 7 bases at V and 6 bases at J, with 15 bases between. CDR3 length equals 12 residues.

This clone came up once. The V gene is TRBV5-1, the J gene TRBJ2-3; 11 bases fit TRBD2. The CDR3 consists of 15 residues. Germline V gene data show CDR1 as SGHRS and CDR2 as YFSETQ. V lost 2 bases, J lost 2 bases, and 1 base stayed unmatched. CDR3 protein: CASSFSGGDTDTQYF. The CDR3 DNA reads TGCGCCAGCAGCTTTAGCGGGGGGGACACAGATACGCAGTATTTT.

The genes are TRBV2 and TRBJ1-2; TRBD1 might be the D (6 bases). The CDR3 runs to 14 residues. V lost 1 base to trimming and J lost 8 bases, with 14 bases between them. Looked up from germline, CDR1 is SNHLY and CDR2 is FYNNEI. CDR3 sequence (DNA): TGTGCCAGCAGTGAAGACCGGACAGAGAGGGGCTACACCTTC. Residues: CASSEDRTERGYTF. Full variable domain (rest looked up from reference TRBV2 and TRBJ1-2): EPEVTQTPSHQVTQMGQEVILRCVPISNHLYFYWYRQILGQKVEFLVSFYNNEISEKSEIFDDQFSVERPDGSNFTLKIRSTKLEDSAMYFCASSEDRTERGYTFGSGTRLTVV.

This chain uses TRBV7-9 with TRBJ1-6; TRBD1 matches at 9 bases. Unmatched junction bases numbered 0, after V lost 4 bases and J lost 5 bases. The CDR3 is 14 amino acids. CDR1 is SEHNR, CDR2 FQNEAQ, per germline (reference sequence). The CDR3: CASSWTGDNSPLHF. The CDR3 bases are TGTGCCAGCAGCTGGACAGGGGATAATTCACCCCTCCACTTT.

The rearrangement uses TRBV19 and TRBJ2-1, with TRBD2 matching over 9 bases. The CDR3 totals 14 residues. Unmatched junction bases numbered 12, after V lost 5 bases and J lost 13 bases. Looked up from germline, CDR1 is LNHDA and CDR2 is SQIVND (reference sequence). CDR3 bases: TGTGCCAGTAGTCCCCTTAGCGGGAGAGGTGATCAGTTCTTC. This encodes CASSPLSGRGDQFF.

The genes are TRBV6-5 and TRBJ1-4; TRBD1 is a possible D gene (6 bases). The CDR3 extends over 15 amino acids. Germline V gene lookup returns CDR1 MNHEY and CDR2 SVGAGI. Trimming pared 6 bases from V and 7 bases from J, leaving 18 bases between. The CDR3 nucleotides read TGTGCCAGCAGACCCCTCGAGGGGGTTGGTGAAAAACTGTTTTTT. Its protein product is CASRPLEGVGEKLFF.

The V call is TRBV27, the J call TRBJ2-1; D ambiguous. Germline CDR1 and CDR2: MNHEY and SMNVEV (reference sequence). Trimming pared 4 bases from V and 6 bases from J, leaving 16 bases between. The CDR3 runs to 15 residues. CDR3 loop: CASSSTGSAANEQFF. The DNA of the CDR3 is TGTGCCAGCAGTTCCACCGGAAGCGCTGCCAATGAGCAGTTCTTC.